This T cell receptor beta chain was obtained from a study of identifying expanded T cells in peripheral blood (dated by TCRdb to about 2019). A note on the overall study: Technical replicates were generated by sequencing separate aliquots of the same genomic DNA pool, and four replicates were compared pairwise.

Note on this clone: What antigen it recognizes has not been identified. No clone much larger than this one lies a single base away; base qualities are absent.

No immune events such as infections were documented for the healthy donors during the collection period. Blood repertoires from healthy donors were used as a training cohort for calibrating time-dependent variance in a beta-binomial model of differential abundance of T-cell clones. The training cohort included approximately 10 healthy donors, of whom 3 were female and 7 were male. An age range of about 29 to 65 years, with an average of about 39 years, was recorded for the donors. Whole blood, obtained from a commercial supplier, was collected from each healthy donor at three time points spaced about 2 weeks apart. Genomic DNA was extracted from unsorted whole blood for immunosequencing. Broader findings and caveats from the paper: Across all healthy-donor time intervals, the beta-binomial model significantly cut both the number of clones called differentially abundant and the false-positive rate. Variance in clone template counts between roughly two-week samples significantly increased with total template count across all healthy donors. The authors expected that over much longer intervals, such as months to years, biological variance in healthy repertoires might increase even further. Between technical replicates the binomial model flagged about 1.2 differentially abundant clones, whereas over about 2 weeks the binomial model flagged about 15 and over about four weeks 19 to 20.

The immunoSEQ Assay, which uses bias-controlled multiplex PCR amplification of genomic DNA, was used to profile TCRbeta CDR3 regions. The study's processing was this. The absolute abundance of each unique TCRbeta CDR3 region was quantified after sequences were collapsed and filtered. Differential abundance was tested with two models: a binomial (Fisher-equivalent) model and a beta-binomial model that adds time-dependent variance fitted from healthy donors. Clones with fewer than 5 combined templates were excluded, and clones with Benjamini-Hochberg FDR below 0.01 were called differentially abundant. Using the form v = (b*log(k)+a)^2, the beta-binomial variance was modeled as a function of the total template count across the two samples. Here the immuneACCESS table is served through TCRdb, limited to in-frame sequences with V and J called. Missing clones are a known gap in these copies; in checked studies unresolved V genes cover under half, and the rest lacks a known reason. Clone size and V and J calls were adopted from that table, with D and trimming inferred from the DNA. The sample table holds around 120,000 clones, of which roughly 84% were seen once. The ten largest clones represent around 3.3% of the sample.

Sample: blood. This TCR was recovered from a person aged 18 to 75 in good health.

The sequence in DNA is TGCGCCAGCAGCTTGTCTCTCCCGGGGAGAAATGGCTACACCTTC. This is translated as CASSLSLPGRNGYTF. The V gene is TRBV5-1 and the J gene is TRBJ1-2; the D gene cannot be named for sure. Taken from the germline V gene, the CDR1 and CDR2 loops are SGHRS and YFSETQ. V loses 1 base, J loses 6 bases, and the germline ends lie 16 bases apart. The CDR3 spans 15 residues, from the cysteine through the phenylalanine. The only DNA kept is the CDR3, 45 bases in frame from the first base.